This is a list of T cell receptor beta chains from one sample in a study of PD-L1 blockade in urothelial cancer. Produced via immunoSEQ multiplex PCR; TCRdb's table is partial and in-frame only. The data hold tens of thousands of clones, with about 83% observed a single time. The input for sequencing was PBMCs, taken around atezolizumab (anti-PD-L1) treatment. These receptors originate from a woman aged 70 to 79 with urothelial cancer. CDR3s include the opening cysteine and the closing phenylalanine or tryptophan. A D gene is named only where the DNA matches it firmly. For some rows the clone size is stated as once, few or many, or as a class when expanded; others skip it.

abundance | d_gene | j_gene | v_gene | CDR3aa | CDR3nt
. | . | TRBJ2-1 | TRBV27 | CASSFPSASSYNEQFF | TGTGCCAGCAGTTTCCCCAGCGCGAGCTCCTACAATGAGCAGTTCTTC
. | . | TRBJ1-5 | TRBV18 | CASSPGRDQPQHF | TGTGCCAGCTCACCGGGCAGGGATCAGCCCCAGCATTTT
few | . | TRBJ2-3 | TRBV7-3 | CASSIQGSRADTQYF | TGTGCCAGCAGCATCCAGGGGTCCCGCGCAGATACGCAGTATTTT
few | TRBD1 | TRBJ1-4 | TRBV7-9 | CASSFRTGGEKLFF | TGTGCCAGCAGCTTTCGGACAGGGGGTGAAAAACTGTTTTTT
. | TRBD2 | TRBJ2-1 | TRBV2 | CASSEGLAGGFNEQFF | TGTGCCAGCAGTGAGGGCCTAGCGGGAGGTTTCAATGAGCAGTTCTTC
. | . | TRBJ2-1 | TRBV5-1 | CASSLGQNANEQFF | TGCGCCAGCAGCTTGGGGCAGAACGCCAATGAGCAGTTCTTC
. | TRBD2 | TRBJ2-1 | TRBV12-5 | CASGLVTGGVDEQFF | TGTGCTAGTGGTTTGGTAACGGGGGGGGTCGATGAGCAGTTCTTC
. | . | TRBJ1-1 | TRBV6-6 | CASNQGTEAFF | TGTGCCAGCAATCAGGGCACTGAAGCTTTCTTT
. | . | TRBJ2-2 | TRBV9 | CASSLHRWGVSANTGELFF | TGTGCCAGCAGCCTCCACCGGTGGGGCGTGAGCGCGAACACCGGGGAGCTGTTTTTT
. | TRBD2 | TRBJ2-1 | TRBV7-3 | CASSPLAGAAGDEQFF | TGTGCCAGCAGCCCGTTAGCGGGAGCGGCGGGTGATGAGCAGTTCTTC
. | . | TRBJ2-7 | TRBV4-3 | CASSQYRSRYEQYF | TGCGCCAGCAGCCAGTACAGGTCTCGATACGAGCAGTACTTC
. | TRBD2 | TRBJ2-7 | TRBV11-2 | CASSNLVAGSYEQYF | TGTGCCAGCAGCAACTTAGTAGCGGGGTCATACGAGCAGTACTTC
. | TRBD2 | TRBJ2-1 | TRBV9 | CASSVYVLAGEYEQFF | TGTGCCAGCAGCGTATACGTACTAGCGGGAGAATATGAGCAGTTCTTC
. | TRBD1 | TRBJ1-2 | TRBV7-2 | CASSLGTGYGYTF | TGTGCCAGCAGCTTAGGGACAGGCTATGGCTACACCTTC
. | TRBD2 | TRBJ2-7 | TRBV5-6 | CASSSLGGGASGEQYF | TGTGCCAGCAGCAGTCTGGGCGGGGGGGCTTCGGGGGAGCAGTACTTC
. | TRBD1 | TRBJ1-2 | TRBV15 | CATSSGGTGVNGYTF | TGTGCCACCAGCAGCGGAGGGACAGGGGTAAATGGCTACACCTTC
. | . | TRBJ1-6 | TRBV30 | CAWSLTGHQNSPLHF | TGTGCCTGGAGTTTGACGGGACACCAAAATTCACCCCTCCACTTT
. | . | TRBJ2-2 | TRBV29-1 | CSVAGNFGPGELFF | TGCAGCGTTGCAGGGAACTTTGGTCCCGGGGAGCTGTTTTTT
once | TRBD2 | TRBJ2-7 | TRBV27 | CASSLLGGGYEQYF | TGTGCCAGCAGTTTATTAGGCGGGGGCTACGAGCAGTACTTC
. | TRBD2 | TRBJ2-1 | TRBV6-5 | CASKLAGGNEQFF | TGTGCCAGCAAACTAGCGGGAGGCAATGAGCAGTTCTTC
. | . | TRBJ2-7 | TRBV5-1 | CASSLGDAGYYEQYF | TGCGCCAGCAGCTTAGGGGACGCGGGGTACTACGAGCAGTACTTC
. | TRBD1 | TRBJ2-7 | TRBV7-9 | CASSLVTGGYEQYF | TGTGCCAGCAGCTTGGTGACAGGGGGGTACGAGCAGTACTTC
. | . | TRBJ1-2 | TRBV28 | CASNTPGRAAFKNYGYTF | TGTGCCAGTAATACCCCCGGGAGGGCAGCGTTTAAGAACTATGGCTACACCTTC
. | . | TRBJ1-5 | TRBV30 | CAWSYTGSQPQHF | TGTGCCTGGAGTTACACAGGGAGTCAGCCCCAGCATTTT
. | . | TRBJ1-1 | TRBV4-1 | CASSQGAAVQIWYPEAFF | TGCGCCAGCAGCCAAGGGGCAGCCGTGCAAATCTGGTACCCTGAAGCTTTCTTT
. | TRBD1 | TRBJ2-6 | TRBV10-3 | CAISEYGQGSSGANVLTF | TGTGCCATCAGTGAATATGGACAGGGATCCTCTGGGGCCAACGTCCTGACTTTC
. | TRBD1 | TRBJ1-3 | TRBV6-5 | CASSSQGDTIYF | TGTGCCAGCAGTTCCCAGGGGGACACCATATATTTT
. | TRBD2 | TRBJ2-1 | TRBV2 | CASKRLAGGPYNEQFF | TGTGCCAGCAAAAGGCTAGCGGGGGGACCCTACAATGAGCAGTTCTTC
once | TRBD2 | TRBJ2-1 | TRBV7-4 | CASSLVGASGSRKNEQFF | TGTGCCAGCAGCTTAGTCGGGGCTAGCGGGAGTCGGAAAAATGAGCAGTTCTTC
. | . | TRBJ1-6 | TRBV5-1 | CASSSGGEGSPLHF | TGCGCCAGCAGTTCCGGGGGAGAAGGTTCACCCCTCCACTTT
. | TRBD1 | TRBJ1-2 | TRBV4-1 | CASSLGQDSGYTF | TGCGCCAGCAGCTTGGGACAGGACTCTGGCTACACCTTC
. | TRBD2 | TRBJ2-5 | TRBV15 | CATSPLAGVSETQYF | TGTGCCACCAGCCCACTAGCGGGAGTCTCGGAGACCCAGTACTTC
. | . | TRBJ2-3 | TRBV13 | CASSHGPGVGTDTQYF | TGTGCCAGCAGCCACGGGCCGGGAGTGGGAACAGATACGCAGTATTTT
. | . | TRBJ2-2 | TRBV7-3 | CASSPLGSADGGGELFF | TGTGCCAGCAGCCCCCTCGGTAGCGCAGACGGTGGCGGGGAGCTGTTTTTT
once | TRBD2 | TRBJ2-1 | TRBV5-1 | CASSLASGRESSYNEQFF | TGCGCCAGCAGCTTGGCTAGCGGGAGGGAAAGCTCCTACAATGAGCAGTTCTTC
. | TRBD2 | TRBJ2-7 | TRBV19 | CASSTRGGPEQYF | TGTGCCAGTAGTACCCGGGGGGGGCCCGAGCAGTACTTC
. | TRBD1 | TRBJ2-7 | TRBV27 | CASSSDRGSGEQYF | TGTGCCAGCAGTAGCGACAGGGGATCGGGAGAGCAGTACTTC
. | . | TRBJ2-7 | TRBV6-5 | CASSPDRSSSYEQYF | TGTGCCAGCAGCCCGGACAGATCCAGCTCCTACGAGCAGTACTTC
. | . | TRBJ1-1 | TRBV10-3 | CAISGRENTEAFF | TGTGCCATCAGTGGGCGGGAGAACACTGAAGCTTTCTTT
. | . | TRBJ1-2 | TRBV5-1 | CASSLSGIYGYTF | TGCGCCAGCAGCTTATCAGGGATCTATGGCTACACCTTC
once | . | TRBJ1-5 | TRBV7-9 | CASSLRGGQPQHF | TGTGCCAGCAGCCTCAGGGGCGGTCAGCCCCAGCATTTT
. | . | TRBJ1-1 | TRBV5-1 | CASSLNGGPNTEAFF | TGCGCCAGCAGCTTGAATGGGGGCCCCAACACTGAAGCTTTCTTT
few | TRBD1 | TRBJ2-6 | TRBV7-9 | CASSLGNTGASGANVLTF | TGTGCCAGCAGCTTAGGGAATACAGGGGCGTCTGGGGCCAACGTCCTGACTTTC
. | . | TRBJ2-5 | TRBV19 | CASRQDYQETQYF | TGTGCCAGTAGGCAGGACTACCAAGAGACCCAGTACTTC
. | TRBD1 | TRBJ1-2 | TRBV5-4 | CASTSQGADGYTF | TGTGCCAGCACCTCTCAGGGGGCGGATGGCTACACCTTC
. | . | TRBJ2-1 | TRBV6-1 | CASGDLGLLRQFF | TGTGCCAGCGGTGACCTGGGACTGCTGAGGCAGTTCTTC
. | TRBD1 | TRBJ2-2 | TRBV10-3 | CAITGDRDTGELFF | TGTGCCATCACCGGGGACAGGGACACCGGGGAGCTGTTTTTT
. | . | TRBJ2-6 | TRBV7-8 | CASSLGSFSGANVLTF | TGTGCCAGCAGCTTGGGCAGCTTTTCTGGGGCCAACGTCCTGACTTTC
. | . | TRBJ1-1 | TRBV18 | CASSPQTGITEAFF | TGTGCCAGCTCGCCACAAACAGGGATAACTGAAGCTTTCTTT
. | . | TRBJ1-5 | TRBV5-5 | CASSLVPGSTNQPQHF | TGTGCCAGCAGCTTGGTCCCAGGGTCCACGAATCAGCCCCAGCATTTT
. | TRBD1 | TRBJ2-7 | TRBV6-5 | CASSPTGGTEQYF | TGTGCCAGCAGTCCCACAGGGGGTACCGAGCAGTACTTC
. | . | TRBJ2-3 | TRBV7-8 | CASSQRGQTSTDTQYF | TGTGCCAGCAGCCAACGTGGACAGACTAGCACAGATACGCAGTATTTT
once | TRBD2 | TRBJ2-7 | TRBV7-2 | CASSLWTSGDLGEQYF | TGTGCCAGCAGCTTATGGACTAGCGGGGATTTGGGGGAGCAGTACTTC
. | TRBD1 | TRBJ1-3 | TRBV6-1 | CASREQGANYGNTIYF | TGTGCCAGCAGGGAACAGGGGGCAAATTACGGAAACACCATATATTTT
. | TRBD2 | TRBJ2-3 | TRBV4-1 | CASSQVLAGGRDTQYF | TGCGCCAGCAGCCAAGTGCTAGCGGGGGGGAGAGATACGCAGTATTTT
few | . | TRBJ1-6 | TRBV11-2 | CASSSRGGGIVSSPLHF | TGTGCCAGCAGCTCCCGAGGCGGTGGTATTGTATCTTCACCCCTCCACTTT
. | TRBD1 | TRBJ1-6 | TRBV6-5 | CASDRGRSPLHF | TGTGCCAGCGACAGGGGACGCTCACCCCTCCACTTT